One and the same sample provided the 5 T cell receptor beta chains below, sequenced in a study of T cells in Graves' hyperthyroidism and ophthalmopathy. Amplified TCR beta CDR3 regions came from RNA transcripts. HTBI primers were employed in a first-round RT-PCR of the TCR CDR3. MiXCR was run by TCRdb on the multiplex PCR reads, yielding one entry per CDR3 protein. This sample has hundreds of thousands of distinct CDR3 sequences, with about 14% found just once. Sequenced sample: blood. The source of these receptors is a woman in her forties or fifties with Graves' ophthalmopathy.

This clonotype was seen at least ten times. CDR3 residues: CASSYRDSPSYEQYF. Written as DNA, the CDR3 is TGTGCCAGCAGCTACAGGGACAGTCCATCCTACGAGCAGTACTTC. This chain links TRBV7-9 with TRBJ2-7; TRBD1 agrees at 7 bases. With V trimmed by 4 bases and J by 1 base, 7 bases remained unmatched. There are 15 residues in the CDR3. Germline V gene sequence: CDR1 SEHNR, CDR2 FQNEAQ (reference sequence).

This clonotype was seen only a few times. The rearrangement uses TRBV25-1 and TRBJ2-3; the match to TRBD2 covers 13 bases. The CDR3 spans 13 residues. Germline V lookup: CDR1 MGHDK, CDR2 SYGVNS. Trimming at V came to 8 bases and at J to 9 bases, leaving 5 bases not matched to a gene. As DNA, the CDR3 is TGTGCCAGCGCAGGACTAGCGGGAGCCACGCAGTATTTT. It is translated as CASAGLAGATQYF.

This chain uses TRBV29-1 with TRBJ2-2, with TRBD2 identical over 11 bases. The CDR3 totals 15 residues. With 2 bases clipped from V and 4 bases from J, the junction kept 3 bases outside the gene matches. The germline V gene has CDR1 SQVTM and CDR2 ANQGSEA. In nucleotides, the CDR3 is TGCAGCGTTGAAACTAGCGGGAGTGGCACCGGGGAGCTGTTTTTT. Encoded protein: CSVETSGSGTGELFF.

This clonotype showed up just a few times. The rearrangement uses TRBV20-1 and TRBJ2-7, with TRBD1 matching over 9 bases. The J segment lost 6 bases and the V segment lost 4 bases, leaving 7 bases of the junction unmatched. CDR3 length: 13 residues. Germline lookup yields CDR1 DFQATT and CDR2 SNEGSKA (reference sequence). For the CDR3, the DNA is TGCAGTGCTACCGGGACAGGGATCCTCGAGCAGTACTTC. Amino acid sequence: CSATGTGILEQYF.

At least ten counts were recorded for this clonotype. CDR3: CASSSDIDEQYF. CDR3 sequence (DNA): TGTGCCAGCAGTTCTGACATAGACGAGCAGTACTTC. V is TRBV11-2 and J is TRBJ2-7, with D unresolved. Between the trimmed V and J ends, which lost 6 bases and 5 bases, there was a span of 11 bases. The CDR3 consists of 12 residues. Germline V gene sequence: CDR1 SGHAT, CDR2 FQNNGV.